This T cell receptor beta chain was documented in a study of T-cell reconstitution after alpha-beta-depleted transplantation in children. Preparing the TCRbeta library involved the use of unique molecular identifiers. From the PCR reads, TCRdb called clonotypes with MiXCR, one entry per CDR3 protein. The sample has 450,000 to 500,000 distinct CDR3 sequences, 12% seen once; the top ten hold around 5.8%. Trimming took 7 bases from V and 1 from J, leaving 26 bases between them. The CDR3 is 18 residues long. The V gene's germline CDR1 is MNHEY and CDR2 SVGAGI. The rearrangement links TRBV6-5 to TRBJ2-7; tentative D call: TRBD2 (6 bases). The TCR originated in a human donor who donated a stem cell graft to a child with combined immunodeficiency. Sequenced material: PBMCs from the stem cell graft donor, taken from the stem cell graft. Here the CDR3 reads CASIDPYRQLAGSYEQYF. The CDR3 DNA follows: TGTGCCAGCATCGACCCATACAGACAACTAGCAGGGTCCTACGAGCAGTACTTC.